This TCR beta chain was captured by sequencing in a study of regulatory T cells in long-lasting Graves disease. Time point defined: newly diagnosed GD, antithyroid drugs for less than 3 months. From PBMCs, RNA was extracted and then used to make the TCR library. Study results and caveats: Persistent Graves' patients possessed reduced TCR diversity relative to recently diagnosed ones.

In its sample, this clonotype was seen once. The antigen is undetermined. Germline V gene sequence: CDR1 SGHAT, CDR2 FQNNGV. V was shortened by 5 bases and J by 6 bases, with 18 bases between the two germline ends. CDR3 length: 15 amino acids. Building of the TCR beta libraries involved iRepertoire HTBI primers and Arm-PCR of CDR3 regions. As originally analysed: Segment identification across samples yielded roughly 62 TRBV and fewer than 15 TRBJ segments. TCRdb reanalysed the multiplex PCR reads using MiXCR and keeps one entry per CDR3 protein. Here the V and J calls rest on TCRdb's processing, not on the authors' analysis. The sample shows 500,000 to 700,000 distinct CDR3 sequences, 15% to 20% of them seen only once. The data also belong to a second study, concerning T cells in Graves' hyperthyroidism and ophthalmopathy. In that study: Median prediction lead before ophthalmopathy onset was 6.5 months with the model.

V is TRBV11-2 and J is TRBJ2-3; D possibly corresponds to TRBD1 (5 bases). The TCR comes from a woman aged 25-40 years with Graves disease. The input for sequencing was peripheral blood mononuclear cells (PBMCs), taken at new diagnosis, from a patient treated with antithyroid drugs. This CDR3 reads CASSQDLAKGDTQYF. CDR3 DNA sequence: TGTGCCAGCAGCCAAGATCTGGCGAAGGGGGATACGCAGTATTTT.